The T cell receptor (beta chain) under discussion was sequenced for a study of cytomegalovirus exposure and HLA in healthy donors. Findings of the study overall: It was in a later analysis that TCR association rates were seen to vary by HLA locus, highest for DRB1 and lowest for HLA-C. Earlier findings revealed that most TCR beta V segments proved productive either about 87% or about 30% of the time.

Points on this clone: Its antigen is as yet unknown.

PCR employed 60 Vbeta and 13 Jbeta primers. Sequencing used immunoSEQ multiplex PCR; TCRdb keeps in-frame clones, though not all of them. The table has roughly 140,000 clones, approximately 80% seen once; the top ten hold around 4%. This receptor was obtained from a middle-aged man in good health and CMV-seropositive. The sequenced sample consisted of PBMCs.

CDR3 amino acids: CASRRFGQGTDTQYF. The CDR3 nucleotides are TGTGCCAGCAGAAGATTTGGACAGGGCACAGATACGCAGTATTTT. This sequence joins TRBV6-5 and TRBJ2-3; 7 bases are shared with TRBD1. Per the germline V gene, CDR1 is MNHEY and CDR2 is SVGAGI. V was pared by 6 bases and J by 1 base, with 7 bases of the junction left unmatched. This CDR3 has 15 amino acids.